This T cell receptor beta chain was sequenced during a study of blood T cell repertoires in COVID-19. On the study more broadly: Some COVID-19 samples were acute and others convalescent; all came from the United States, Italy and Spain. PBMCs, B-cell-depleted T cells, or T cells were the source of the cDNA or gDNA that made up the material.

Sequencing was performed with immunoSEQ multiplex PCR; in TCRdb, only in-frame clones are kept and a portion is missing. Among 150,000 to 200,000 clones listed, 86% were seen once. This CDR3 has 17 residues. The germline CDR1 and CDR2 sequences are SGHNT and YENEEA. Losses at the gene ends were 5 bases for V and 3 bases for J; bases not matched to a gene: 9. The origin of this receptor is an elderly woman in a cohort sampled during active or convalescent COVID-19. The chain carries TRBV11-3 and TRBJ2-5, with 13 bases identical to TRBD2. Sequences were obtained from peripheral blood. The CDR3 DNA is TGTGCCAGCAGCCCTCTAACTAGCGGGGGGGCCAAAGAGACCCAGTACTTC. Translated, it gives CASSPLTSGGAKETQYF.